These 15 T cell receptor beta chains share one sample of origin, sequenced in a study of CD8 T cells in Susac syndrome. RNA, at about 0.45 to 1 ug, was reverse transcribed with random hexamers. One entry per CDR3 protein results from TCRdb running MiXCR on the immunoSEQ multiplex PCR reads. The sample lists 95,000 to 150,000 distinct CDR3 sequences, around 94% occurring once. Sample: CD8+ T cells from PBMCs. All receptors come from a human donor with Susac syndrome.

The J gene is TRBJ1-5, the V gene TRBV6-5, with no clear D. V was shortened by 5 bases and J by 7 bases, with 9 bases between the two germline ends. Per germline, CDR1 MNHEY and CDR2 SVGAGI. This CDR3 has 12 amino acids. The DNA of the CDR3 is TGTGCCAGCAGTCCAGGATTCCAGCCCCAGCATTTT. It codes for CASSPGFQPQHF.

The chain links TRBV6-5 to TRBJ2-1, with D maybe TRBD1 (5 bases). The CDR3 sequence is 12 residues long. The V gene lost 2 bases and the J gene lost 10 bases, with 9 bases spanning the gap. Germline V gene lookup returns CDR1 MNHEY and CDR2 SVGAGI. The CDR3 coding sequence is TGTGCCAGCAGTTACGGCGCAGGGGAGCAGTTCTTC. It specifies CASSYGAGEQFF.

The chain recombines TRBV4-1 with TRBJ1-5; no clear D gene. The V gene lost 8 bases and the J gene lost 6 bases, with 20 bases spanning the gap. The length of the CDR3 is 15 residues. The germline gives CDR1 MGHRA, CDR2 YSYEKL. The CDR3 loop reads CASSLWAVEGQPQHF. The CDR3 DNA is TGCGCCAGCTCGCTCTGGGCTGTGGAGGGTCAGCCCCAGCATTTT.

The chain combines TRBV29-1 with TRBJ2-2; tentatively, D is TRBD1 (5 bases). The CDR3 has 12 amino acids. Per germline, CDR1 SQVTM and CDR2 ANQGSEA. Trimming pared 6 bases from V and 6 bases from J, leaving 11 bases between. As DNA, the CDR3 is TGCAGCGTAAACCCCAGGGCCGGGGAGCTGTTTTTT. It is translated as CSVNPRAGELFF.

In its sample, this clonotype was seen once. The genes are TRBV3-1 and TRBJ1-1; a weak D match, TRBD1 (6 bases). V shed 3 bases and J shed 0 bases, with 14 bases lying between them. This CDR3 is 16 amino acids long. Germline V gives CDR1 LGHDT, CDR2 YNNKEL (reference sequence). The CDR3 DNA reads as TGTGCCAGCAGCCATATAGGACAGAGCCTGAACACTGAAGCTTTCTTT. Its translation is CASSHIGQSLNTEAFF.

This clonotype appeared a single time. The chain couples TRBV5-4 to TRBJ1-2, with 7 nucleotides matching TRBD1. The CDR3 has 14 residues. Per the germline V gene, CDR1 is SGHNT and CDR2 is YYREEE (reference sequence). Trimming removed 3 bases from V and 1 base from J; junction bases left unmatched: 3. The CDR3 DNA reads as TGTGCCAGCAGCTCTACAGGGGATAACTATGGCTACACCTTC. Translated, it gives CASSSTGDNYGYTF.

V is TRBV7-6 and J is TRBJ2-7; D is ambiguous. The CDR3 covers 13 residues. Germline CDR1 is SGHVS and CDR2 is FNYEAQ. V was clipped by 2 bases and J by 3 bases, with 8 bases between them. The CDR3 bases are TGTGCCAGCAGCTTATCTGCCCGCTACGAGCAGTACTTC. This sequence encodes CASSLSARYEQYF.

The count of this clonotype is one. This sequence joins TRBV29-1 and TRBJ2-7; 7 bases match TRBD1. The CDR3 is 15 amino acids. V lost 0 bases, J lost 0 bases, and 5 bases stayed unmatched. Looked up from germline, CDR1 is SQVTM and CDR2 is ANQGSEA. CDR3 coding DNA: TGCAGCGTTGAAGATCTGGGGACAGACTCCTACGAGCAGTACTTC. This sequence encodes CSVEDLGTDSYEQYF.

V gene TRBV29-1 combines with J gene TRBJ2-7; no clear D. Germline-derived CDR1 and CDR2 are SQVTM and ANQGSEA. V was shortened by 0 bases and J by 0 bases, with 12 bases between the two germline ends. The CDR3 is 15 residues long. CDR3 nucleotides: TGCAGCGTTGAAGATCGGCGACCGAACTCCTACGAGCAGTACTTC. This codes for CSVEDRRPNSYEQYF.

The rearrangement links TRBV5-4 to TRBJ2-1; 9 positions agree with TRBD2. The trim removed 0 bases at V and 6 bases at J, leaving 7 bases unmatched. The CDR3 totals 16 residues. The germline CDR1 and CDR2 sequences are SGHNT and YYREEE (reference sequence). The CDR3 sequence is CASSLAQGLAGNEQFF. As DNA, the CDR3 is TGTGCCAGCAGCTTGGCCCAGGGACTAGCTGGCAATGAGCAGTTCTTC.

J is TRBJ1-2 and V is TRBV4-3, with D hard to call. V lost 4 bases, J lost 4 bases, and 13 bases lay in between. The CDR3 totals 14 residues. Germline-derived CDR1 and CDR2 are LGHNA and YSLEER. The CDR3 DNA sequence: TGCGCCAGCAGCCCCGTGGTAAAGGTCTATGGCTACACCTTC. Encoded protein: CASSPVVKVYGYTF.

The chain recombines TRBV3-1 with TRBJ2-5, with TRBD2 matching over 7 bases. V lost 1 base and J lost 9; bases outside the gene matches: 5. Germline CDR1 and CDR2: LGHDT and YNNKEL (reference sequence). The CDR3 runs to 13 residues. CDR3 protein: CASSQAGLKAQYF. The CDR3 region has the DNA TGTGCCAGCAGCCAAGCGGGACTAAAGGCCCAGTACTTC.

The chain combines TRBV20-1 with TRBJ2-5, with TRBD2 matching over 14 bases. The V gene's germline CDR1 is DFQATT and CDR2 SNEGSKA (reference sequence). V lost 6 bases and J lost 3; bases outside the gene matches: 6. CDR3 length equals 15 residues. CDR3 sequence (DNA): TGCAGTGCCGGGACTAGCGGGGGTCGCGAAGAGACCCAGTACTTC. Encoded protein: CSAGTSGGREETQYF.

V and J are TRBV9 and TRBJ2-5; no reliable D call. V shed 2 bases and J shed 1 base, with 6 bases lying between them. The CDR3 runs to 13 residues. Germline V gene lookup returns CDR1 SGDLS and CDR2 YYNGEE. The CDR3 sequence: CASSVRSQETQYF. CDR3 nucleotide sequence: TGTGCCAGCAGCGTTAGGTCCCAAGAGACCCAGTACTTC.

The V call is TRBV20-1, the J call TRBJ1-2, with 7 bases fitting TRBD1. The CDR3 spans 12 residues. CDR1 is DFQATT and CDR2 is SNEGSKA in the germline V gene (reference sequence). Losses at the gene ends were 4 bases for V and 6 bases for J; bases not matched to a gene: 5. CDR3 protein: CSAKQGSHGYTF. The CDR3 nucleotides read TGCAGTGCTAAACAGGGGTCTCATGGCTACACCTTC.